This TCR beta chain is from a study of T cells in Graves' hyperthyroidism and ophthalmopathy. Regarding the study as a whole: Ophthalmopathy was distinguished from stable hyperthyroidism by 13 V-J signatures. Also found in blood were most expanded thyroid clonotypes above 0.001.

For Graves' hyperthyroidism to be stable, ophthalmopathy could not progress within 18 months. Regarding this clonotype: Its antigen is still unknown.

RNA transcripts served as the template for amplifying TCR beta CDR3 regions. First-round RT-PCR with HTBI primers amplified the TCR CDR3 region. From the multiplex PCR reads, TCRdb called clonotypes with MiXCR, one entry per CDR3 protein. The profile shows under 300,000 distinct CDR3 sequences, roughly 15% of them singletons. The CDR3 has 15 amino acids. CDR1 is SQVTM and CDR2 is ANQGSEA in the germline V gene. J lost 6 bases, V lost 4 bases, and 15 bases had no gene match. V usage is TRBV29-1 and J usage is TRBJ2-7; 7 nucleotides match TRBD2. The TCR was taken from a woman between 40 and 50 years old with Graves' hyperthyroidism. Material for sequencing was blood. In DNA form, the CDR3 reads TGCAGCGTTGGGTTCCCGGGAACCGGGGGGTCCGAGCAGTACTTC. This translates into CSVGFPGTGGSEQYF.